These T cell receptor beta chains were read from a single sample in a study of monozygotic twins with cystic fibrosis. The table came from immunoSEQ multiplex PCR; TCRdb's copy has only in-frame clones and leaves some out. The sample includes 30,000 to 40,000 clones, 90% to 97% seen only once; the top ten take about 0.16%. The sequencing sample was made of blood. Receptor source: a girl aged 2 to 9 with cystic fibrosis. The CDR3 runs from the conserved cysteine through the conserved F or W. D genes are given only for firm matches. Size tells how often a clone was seen (once, few, many) or the class of an expanded clone, and some rows leave it out.

d_call	clone_size	v_call	j_call	cdr3_nt	cdr3_aa
TRBD1	-	TRBV6-5	TRBJ2-1	TGTGCCAGCAGTTACTCGGGACAGGGAACACATGAGCAGTTCTTC	CASSYSGQGTHEQFF
-	-	TRBV30	TRBJ2-3	TGTGCCTGGGGTATCAGCAACACAGATACGCAGTATTTT	CAWGISNTDTQYF
-	-	TRBV6-1	TRBJ2-1	TGTGCCAGCAGACTGGACAGTGTAAGTTACAATGAGCAGTTCTTC	CASRLDSVSYNEQFF
TRBD2	-	TRBV5-1	TRBJ2-5	TGCGCCAGCAGCCTGGGAAGACTAGCGGGAGGAGAAGAGACCCAGTACTTC	CASSLGRLAGGEETQYF
TRBD1	-	TRBV6-5	TRBJ1-2	TGTGCCAGCAGATTCAATCGATACAGGGGAGGCGGCTACACCTTC	CASRFNRYRGGGYTF
TRBD1	-	TRBV30	TRBJ2-7	TGTGCCTGGAGCCTCGGACAGGGTACCGAGCAGTACTTC	CAWSLGQGTEQYF
TRBD2	-	TRBV5-8	TRBJ2-3	TGTGCCAGCAGCTTGGCCCCGGGACTAGCGGGCACAGATACGCAGTATTTT	CASSLAPGLAGTDTQYF
TRBD2	-	TRBV7-2	TRBJ2-7	TGTGCCAGCAGCTTACTGGGAGGGGTATTCGACGAGCAGTACTTC	CASSLLGGVFDEQYF
-	-	TRBV4-1	TRBJ1-5	TGCGCCAGCAGCCAGAAGACACTGAACAATCAGCCCCAGCATTTT	CASSQKTLNNQPQHF
-	few	TRBV30	TRBJ1-2	TGTGCCTGGAGAGCCCCTCAGGGAATTGGCTACACCTTC	CAWRAPQGIGYTF
-	-	TRBV19	TRBJ2-1	TGTGCCAGTAGTATAGGGGGCCCCTACAATGAGCAGTTCTTC	CASSIGGPYNEQFF
-	-	TRBV6-5	TRBJ1-2	TGTGCCAGCAGTTACTCGAGCGGGGGCTACGGCTACACCTTC	CASSYSSGGYGYTF
-	-	TRBV19	TRBJ1-2	TGTGCCAGTAGTATAGATCATATTCCAGATCTAGCTAACTATGGCTACACCTTC	CASSIDHIPDLANYGYTF
-	-	TRBV19	TRBJ2-7	TGTGCCAGGTTACCAGGTGAGGCGCGGTCCTACGAGCAGTACTTC	CARLPGEARSYEQYF
TRBD2	once	TRBV5-1	TRBJ2-7	TGCGCCAGCAGCTTAACTAGCGGGGCCTACGAGCAGTACTTC	CASSLTSGAYEQYF
-	once	TRBV7-9	TRBJ1-1	TGTGCCAGCAGCCACGACACTGAAGCTTTCTTT	CASSHDTEAFF
-	-	TRBV27	TRBJ2-1	TGTGCCAGCAGTCCTCAGGCCCCTCTCTACAATGAGCAGTTCTTC	CASSPQAPLYNEQFF
-	-	TRBV2	TRBJ1-5	TGTGCCAGCAGTGTTGGTGGTAGGCCCCAGCATTTT	CASSVGGRPQHF
TRBD1	-	TRBV11-2	TRBJ1-2	TGTGCCAGCAGTACTACAGGGGTTGGGTATGGCTACACCTTC	CASSTTGVGYGYTF
-	-	TRBV6-1	TRBJ2-3	TGTGCCAGCAGTGAAGAGGGGAATACGCAGTATTTT	CASSEEGNTQYF
-	once	TRBV5-4	TRBJ2-1	TGTGCCAGCTCAAAGGGGCAGGAAGATGAGCAGTTCTTC	CASSKGQEDEQFF
TRBD2	once	TRBV19	TRBJ2-7	TGTGCCAGTAGTATCTCCGGGAGGCAGTACGAGCAGTACTTC	CASSISGRQYEQYF
-	-	TRBV20-1	TRBJ2-3	TGCAGTGCTAGCCACACAGATACGCAGTATTTT	CSASHTDTQYF
-	-	TRBV30	TRBJ1-1	TGTGCCTGGAGTAGGTTGGTCAGTCAATTATTGAACACTGAAGCTTTCTTT	CAWSRLVSQLLNTEAFF
-	-	TRBV30	TRBJ2-7	TGTGCCTGGAGTGACGGAAAAGAGTACGCCTACGAGCAGTACTTC	CAWSDGKEYAYEQYF
-	-	TRBV28	TRBJ2-7	TGTGCCAGCAGCCCCGTCGAGGGGACTTTGTCCTACGAGCAGTACTTC	CASSPVEGTLSYEQYF
-	-	TRBV11-2	TRBJ1-2	TGTGCCAGCAGCTCATTCTATGGCTACACCTTC	CASSSFYGYTF
TRBD1	-	TRBV5-1	TRBJ2-3	TGCGCCAGCAGCTCACTTGACAGGGGTCCAGCAGATACGCAGTATTTT	CASSSLDRGPADTQYF
-	-	TRBV5-1	TRBJ2-7	TGCGCCAGCAGCTCCGAGACAGTTCCCACCTACGAGCAGTACTTC	CASSSETVPTYEQYF
TRBD2	-	TRBV6-4	TRBJ2-1	TGTGCCAGCAGTCAGCGGGAGGGCAGGGAGCAGTTCTTC	CASSQREGREQFF
-	-	TRBV5-4	TRBJ2-7	TGTGCCAGCAGCCCGACACCCTTCTACGAGCAGTACTTC	CASSPTPFYEQYF
-	once	TRBV7-2	TRBJ2-1	TGTGCCAGCAGCTTACTGAACGTAGGGCGCAATGAGCAGTTCTTC	CASSLLNVGRNEQFF
-	-	TRBV11-2	TRBJ2-7	TGTGCCAGCAGCCATAGGGGGAGCCACCGGTACTTC	CASSHRGSHRYF
TRBD1	-	TRBV27	TRBJ1-2	TGTGCCAGCAGTTCGCCGGGACAGGGAAGCTATGGCTACACCTTC	CASSSPGQGSYGYTF
-	-	TRBV5-4	TRBJ2-7	TGTGCCAGCAGCTTCCCCCGGGACGGACCCTACGAGCAGTACTTC	CASSFPRDGPYEQYF
-	-	TRBV27	TRBJ2-1	TGTGCCAGCAGTACTATCCGCGGTAGCGGAGCTTACAATGAGCAGTTCTTC	CASSTIRGSGAYNEQFF
TRBD1	-	TRBV2	TRBJ1-2	TGTGCCAGCATGGCCCGACAGGGTAACTATGGCTACACCTTC	CASMARQGNYGYTF
-	-	TRBV5-5	TRBJ2-1	TGTGCCAGCAGCTTGGAACAGGGTTATGAGCAGTTCTTC	CASSLEQGYEQFF
TRBD1	-	TRBV28	TRBJ1-5	TGTGCCAGCAGCCCAGAGGGACAGGGCTATCAGCCCCAGCATTTT	CASSPEGQGYQPQHF
-	-	TRBV25-1	TRBJ2-3	TGTGCCAGCAGTGAAGGGCGGTGGGCAGATACGCAGTATTTT	CASSEGRWADTQYF
TRBD1	-	TRBV27	TRBJ2-7	TGTGCCAGCAGTTTCCGGGACAGGCATTACGAGCAGTACTTC	CASSFRDRHYEQYF
-	-	TRBV11-2	TRBJ2-1	TGTGCCAGCAGCCGGCTACTAGTAGCTTCCTACAATGAGCAGTTCTTC	CASSRLLVASYNEQFF
-	-	TRBV10-3	TRBJ1-1	TGTGCCATCAGTGAGGGTCAGGGGAACACTGAAGCTTTCTTT	CAISEGQGNTEAFF
-	-	TRBV7-6	TRBJ1-4	TGTGCCAGCAGCTTATGGCAGGCGGAAAAACTGTTTTTT	CASSLWQAEKLFF
TRBD1	-	TRBV2	TRBJ2-7	TGTGCCAGCAGTCCAGGGGGCGCGTCTTCCTACGAGCAGTACTTC	CASSPGGASSYEQYF
-	-	TRBV7-8	TRBJ2-2	TGTGCCAGCAGACCTAGACTGGGGTACACCGGGGAGCTGTTTTTT	CASRPRLGYTGELFF
-	-	TRBV29-1	TRBJ1-2	TGCAGCGTTGAAACCGGGACTAACTATGGCTACACCTTC	CSVETGTNYGYTF
-	-	TRBV19	TRBJ2-5	TGTGCCACCGGGTGGTGGGAGACCCAGTACTTC	CATGWWETQYF
TRBD2	-	TRBV5-4	TRBJ2-3	TGTGCCAGCAGCTTTATCGGTAGCGGGAGGGTTGGAGATACGCAGTATTTT	CASSFIGSGRVGDTQYF
TRBD1	-	TRBV4-1	TRBJ2-5	TGCGCCAGCAGCCAAGGCCGGGACAGGGGGCATGAGACCCAGTACTTC	CASSQGRDRGHETQYF
-	-	TRBV6-5	TRBJ1-2	TGTGCCAGCAGTTACTCGTTCGGCAAGGGTGAGCCTGGCTACACCTTC	CASSYSFGKGEPGYTF
TRBD1	-	TRBV15	TRBJ1-6	TGTGCCACCAGCAGACCCAGGGGGCCCCTCCACTTT	CATSRPRGPLHF
TRBD2	-	TRBV14	TRBJ2-2	TGTGCCAGCAGCCAGACCGGGACTAGCGGGATAGGGGAGCTGTTTTTT	CASSQTGTSGIGELFF
TRBD1	-	TRBV9	TRBJ2-7	TGTGCCAGCAGCGTAGGGGACAGGGCAACCTACGAGCAGTACTTC	CASSVGDRATYEQYF
TRBD1	-	TRBV5-4	TRBJ1-2	TGTGCCAGCACCAAGGGACAGGGGGAATATGGCTACACCTTC	CASTKGQGEYGYTF
TRBD2	-	TRBV28	TRBJ2-3	TGTGCCAGCACTCCATCCGGGACTAGCGGGAGTGATACGCAGTATTTT	CASTPSGTSGSDTQYF
-	-	TRBV2	TRBJ2-7	TGTGCCAGTTGTGACAGGATCTCTTACGAGCAGTACTTC	CASCDRISYEQYF
TRBD2	-	TRBV9	TRBJ2-1	TGTGCCAGCAGCTCCCCGTCCCTAGCGGGATGGGGCTACAATGAGCAGTTCTTC	CASSSPSLAGWGYNEQFF
TRBD1	-	TRBV15	TRBJ2-1	TGTGCCACCAGCAGAGTACAGGGGGGCGCCTACAATGAGCAGTTCTTC	CATSRVQGGAYNEQFF
-	once	TRBV27	TRBJ2-1	TGTGCCAGCAGTTTAGGGTTTGCGGGATTACGTGAGCAGTTCTTC	CASSLGFAGLREQFF